The 8 T cell receptor beta chains below were found in one sample sequenced in a study of blood T cell repertoires in COVID-19 (dated by TCRdb to between 2020 and 2021). The protocol used for the library was the immunoSEQ multiplex PCR assay. TCRdb took this table from immuneACCESS and kept in-frame rearrangements with V and J called. Such tables lack part of the clones; where checked against another copy, unresolved V genes explain under half of the gap, and the rest is unexplained. The sample data list approximately 500,000 clones, and approximately 88% of these were observed just once. Of the sample, 7.8% falls within the top ten clones. The sequenced material came from peripheral blood. The receptors stem from a woman aged 50 to 60 with COVID-19, enrolled during active disease.

The chain couples TRBV3-1 (or the pseudogene TRBV3-2) to TRBJ2-3; possible D gene TRBD2, 6 bases. V was clipped by 4 bases and J by 1 base, with 15 bases between them. The CDR3 is 16 residues long. CDR1 is LGHDT and CDR2 is YNNKEL in the germline V gene (reference sequence). In DNA, the CDR3 is TGTGCCAGCAGCCCAAGTTCGCCTAGCGGCACAGATACGCAGTATTTT. Translating gives CASSPSSPSGTDTQYF.

This sequence joins TRBV7-9 and TRBJ1-1; D gene unclear. Germline-derived CDR1 and CDR2 are SEHNR and FQNEAQ (reference sequence). Deletions cut 5 bases from V and 8 bases from J, with 15 bases between. The CDR3 loop spans 13 amino acids. The CDR3, as DNA: TGTGCCAGCAGCCATAGAGCGGGGATCGAAGCTTTCTTT. Amino acid sequence: CASSHRAGIEAFF.

This sequence joins TRBV11-1 and TRBJ2-2; 7 bases line up with TRBD2. The CDR3 extends over 16 amino acids. Germline V CDR1 and CDR2: SGHAT, FQDESV (reference sequence). With 2 bases clipped from V and 2 bases from J, the junction kept 5 bases outside the gene matches. The CDR3 sequence is CASSLRERGNTGELFF. For the CDR3, the DNA is TGTGCCAGCAGCTTACGCGAGCGGGGAAACACCGGGGAGCTGTTTTTT.

The gene calls are TRBV6-5 and TRBJ2-7; D possibly corresponds to TRBD2 (5 bases). This CDR3 contains 16 residues. V lost 0 bases to trimming and J lost 5 bases, with 17 bases between them. Germline loops: CDR1 MNHEY, CDR2 SVGAGI. CDR3 region: CASSYSRTAGGDEQYF. The CDR3 nucleotides are TGTGCCAGCAGTTACTCAAGAACCGCAGGAGGCGACGAGCAGTACTTC.

V gene TRBV29-1 combines with J gene TRBJ2-3, with D perhaps TRBD2 (5 bases). The CDR3 runs 10 residues. Germline V gene lookup returns CDR1 SQVTM and CDR2 ANQGSEA. V lost 5 bases to trimming and J lost 8 bases, with 8 bases between them. The CDR3 nucleotides are TGCAGCGTTATACTAGTTACGCAGTATTTT. Translation: CSVILVTQYF.

The gene calls are TRBV10-3 and TRBJ1-5; perhaps TRBD1 as D (5 bases). Germline V gene lookup returns CDR1 ENHRY and CDR2 SYGVKD. V lost 6 bases and J lost 5, with 11 bases in between. The CDR3 length is 13 residues. The CDR3 protein is CAIRLQEDQPQHF. For the CDR3, the DNA is TGTGCCATCAGGTTACAGGAAGATCAGCCCCAGCATTTT.

V usage is TRBV6-1 and J usage is TRBJ2-3; 11 positions match TRBD2. The CDR3 contains 15 residues. Germline trimming cut 1 base from V and 10 bases from J; bases unmatched to any gene: 7. In germline, CDR1 is MNHNS, CDR2 SASEGT. CDR3 sequence (DNA): TGTGCCAGCAGTGAAGGCCGACTAGCGGGGTGGGCGCAGTATTTT. This encodes CASSEGRLAGWAQYF.

The chain is built from TRBV7-2 and TRBJ1-1; D gene unclear. The CDR3 runs 13 residues. Germline assignment: CDR1 SGHTA and CDR2 FQGNSA. V lost 4 bases, J lost 2 bases, and 8 bases lay in between. DNA for the CDR3: TGTGCCAGCAGCTCGCGGGCCAACACTGAAGCTTTCTTT. Its protein product is CASSSRANTEAFF. Complete variable domain (other parts from reference TRBV7-2 and TRBJ1-1): GAGVSQSPSNKVTEKGKDVELRCDPISGHTALYWYRQSLGQGLEFLIYFQGNSAPDKSGLPSDRFSAERTGGSVSTLTIQRTQQEDSAVYLCASSSRANTEAFFGQGTRLTVV.